The 14 T cell receptor beta chains below were found in one sample sequenced in a study of OX40 agonist ivuxolimab in advanced cancers. Assay: immunoSEQ multiplex PCR; the TCRdb copy retains only in-frame clones and omits some. The data show roughly 61,000 clones, approximately 89% seen once. Sequenced here: CD4+ or CD8+ T cells sorted from blood, sampled in a trial of the OX40 agonist ivuxolimab. The receptors come from an adult with an advanced solid tumor such as melanoma, head and neck, liver or kidney cancer.

This clone was observed a handful of times. This rearrangement joins TRBV5-8 to TRBJ2-5; D is possibly TRBD1 (6 bases). This CDR3 has 13 residues. Trimming left V 5 bases short and J 4 bases short, with 12 bases between. Germline CDR1 and CDR2: SGHTS and YDEGEE. The CDR3 loop reads CASRNPGVETQYF. The CDR3 DNA is TGTGCCAGCAGAAACCCAGGGGTAGAGACCCAGTACTTC. The entire variable domain, with the rest obtained from reference TRBV5-8 and TRBJ2-5, is as follows: EAGVTQSPTHLIKTRGQQATLRCSPISGHTSVYWYQQALGLGLQFLLWYDEGEERNRGNFPPRFSGRQFPNYSSELNVNALELEDSALYLCASRNPGVETQYFGPGTRLLVL.

Here the CDR3 DNA reads TGTGCCAGCAGCTTACGTCTATCCGGGACAGGGGATGAAAAACTGTTTTTT. It specifies CASSLRLSGTGDEKLFF. V usage is TRBV11-2 and J usage is TRBJ1-4; 10 nucleotides line up with TRBD1. Germline lookup yields CDR1 SGHAT and CDR2 FQNNGV. J was trimmed by 6 bases and V by 2 bases; bases with no gene match: 9. The CDR3 has 17 residues.

V is TRBV7-3 and J is TRBJ2-3; TRBD2 matches 9 bases. Losses at the gene ends were 2 bases for V and 4 bases for J; bases not matched to a gene: 4. The CDR3 spans 15 residues. Germline values: CDR1 SGHTA, CDR2 FQGTGA. Written as DNA, the CDR3 is TGTGCCAGCAGCTTAGGCGGGAGGGCCTCAGATACGCAGTATTTT. This encodes CASSLGGRASDTQYF.

The rearrangement uses TRBV2 and TRBJ1-6; D remains unclear. This CDR3 has 15 amino acids. CDR1 and CDR2 from the germline V gene are SNHLY and FYNNEI. Deletions cut 3 bases from V and 0 bases from J, with 6 bases between. The CDR3 coding sequence is TGTGCCAGCAGTGACCCAAGCTCCTATAATTCACCCCTCCACTTT. This translates into CASSDPSSYNSPLHF.

In DNA form, the CDR3 reads TGTGCCAGCAGCTTGGCGGGCCCAGAAGAGACCCAGTACTTC. Amino acids: CASSLAGPEETQYF. The V call is TRBV5-4, the J call TRBJ2-5; D remains unclear. The germline V gene has CDR1 SGHNT and CDR2 YYREEE (reference sequence). CDR3 length equals 14 residues. The V end was cut by 0 bases, the J end by 3 bases, with 9 bases between.

The chain uses TRBV6-6 and TRBJ1-2; unclear D gene. The germline CDR1 and CDR2 sequences are MNHNY and SVGAGI (reference sequence). This CDR3 comprises 11 residues. Trimming removed 2 bases from V and 7 bases from J, with 5 bases in between. The CDR3 reads CASSYGGGYTF. The CDR3 DNA is TGTGCCAGCAGTTACGGAGGTGGCTACACCTTC.

The chain is built from TRBV4-1 and TRBJ1-2; TRBD1 agrees at 7 bases. The V gene's germline CDR1 is MGHRA and CDR2 YSYEKL. The CDR3 has 15 amino acids. Trimming cost V 5 bases and J 9 bases; bases outside gene matches: 15. The CDR3 protein is CASSTGTVNLPSYTF. The CDR3 nucleotides are TGCGCCAGCAGCACTGGGACAGTGAACCTACCAAGCTACACCTTC.

This CDR3 reads CASNPLLDRGETQYF. As DNA, the CDR3 is TGCGCCAGCAACCCACTTTTGGACAGGGGGGAGACCCAGTACTTC. The rearrangement uses TRBV5-1 and TRBJ2-5; 10 bases agree with TRBD1. CDR3 length equals 15 residues. Germline lookup yields CDR1 SGHRS and CDR2 YFSETQ. The V segment lost 6 bases and the J segment 5 bases; nucleotides outside the gene matches: 10. The whole variable domain, remainder taken from reference TRBV5-1 and TRBJ2-5, is KAGVTQTPRYLIKTRGQQVTLSCSPISGHRSVSWYQQTPGQGLQFLFEYFSETQRNKGNFPGRFSGRQFSNSRSEMNVSTLELGDSALYLCASNPLLDRGETQYFGPGTRLLVL.

V is TRBV4-3 and J is TRBJ1-1; no definite D call. Germline V gene lookup returns CDR1 LGHNA and CDR2 YSLEER. The CDR3 extends over 16 amino acids. The germline V and J ends were trimmed by 2 bases and 2 bases, with 15 bases remaining between them. CDR3 sequence: CASSQNPQAGNTEAFF. The CDR3 DNA follows: TGCGCCAGCAGCCAAAACCCCCAAGCAGGCAACACTGAAGCTTTCTTT.

The gene calls are TRBV5-6 and TRBJ1-5; D possibly corresponds to TRBD1 (5 bases). This CDR3 comprises 17 residues. The V and J ends lost 4 bases and 2 bases respectively, with 19 bases between them. The germline gives CDR1 SGHDT, CDR2 YYEEEE. Here the CDR3 reads CASSPWGGGFGNQPQHF. CDR3 DNA: TGTGCCAGCAGCCCCTGGGGCGGGGGATTCGGCAATCAGCCCCAGCATTTT.

J is TRBJ1-3 and V is TRBV2; no clear D gene. CDR1 and CDR2 from the germline V gene are SNHLY and FYNNEI. Trimming removed 7 bases at V and 3 bases at J, with 19 bases between. The CDR3 is 16 amino acids. The CDR3 DNA is TGTGCCAGCACCCCGGGTAGGACGATCGGTGGAAACACCATATATTTT. Residues: CASTPGRTIGGNTIYF.

In this sample, this clone turned up a few times. The chain carries TRBV30 and TRBJ1-5; no firm D call. Trimming left V 2 bases short and J 9 bases short, with 14 bases between. The CDR3 covers 13 residues. The V gene's germline CDR1 is GTSNPN and CDR2 SVGIG (reference sequence). The CDR3 loop reads CAWSPHPKGPQHF. In DNA form, the CDR3 reads TGTGCCTGGAGTCCCCACCCGAAGGGGCCCCAGCATTTT.

The rearrangement links TRBV7-3 to TRBJ2-2, with 12 bases aligning to TRBD2. Looked up from germline, CDR1 is SGHTA and CDR2 is FQGTGA. Losses at the gene ends were 5 bases for V and 6 bases for J; bases not matched to a gene: 4. This CDR3 has 15 amino acids. The CDR3 here is CASSPGLAGAGELFF. CDR3 in DNA: TGTGCCAGCAGCCCGGGACTAGCGGGCGCCGGGGAGCTGTTTTTT. The whole variable domain, filled in from reference TRBV7-3 and TRBJ2-2, reads GAGVSQTPSNKVTEKGKYVELRCDPISGHTALYWYRQSLGQGPEFLIYFQGTGAADDSGLPNDRFFAVRPEGSVSTLKIQRTERGDSAVYLCASSPGLAGAGELFFGEGSRLTVL.

The rearrangement uses TRBV18 and TRBJ2-3, with 12 bases identical to TRBD2. The V gene's germline CDR1 is KGHSH and CDR2 LQKENI. Losses at the gene ends were 4 bases for V and 2 bases for J; bases not matched to a gene: 4. This CDR3 spans 16 amino acids. The CDR3 sequence is CASSLRTSGITDTQYF. The CDR3 region has the DNA TGTGCCAGCTCACTACGGACTAGCGGGATCACAGATACGCAGTATTTT.